This record covers a single T cell receptor beta chain. After isolation, RNA underwent reverse transcription to generate cDNA as the sequencing template. Data came from immunoSEQ multiplex PCR; TCRdb stores just in-frame clones and leaves some out. The table lists under 200,000 clones, approximately 60% of them singletons. This record comes from a study of CD8+ T cells in alopecia areata. Treatment reported: oral pan-JAK inhibitor, 5-10 mg twice daily. Both CD4+ and CD8+ T cells were separated by sorting PBMCs. CDR1 and CDR2 (germline): SQVTM, ANQGSEA. V lost 6 bases, J lost 4 bases, and 15 bases lay in between. This CDR3 region has 13 residues.

The chain uses TRBV29-1 and TRBJ1-1; D not resolved. The origin of this receptor is a human donor with alopecia areata. The source material was CD4+ T cells sorted from blood, sampled at week 24, from a patient treated with tofacitinib. CDR3 protein: CSVYPLRPTEAFF. The CDR3, as DNA: TGCAGCGTCTATCCCCTCAGACCCACTGAAGCTTTCTTT.